This entry concerns a single T cell receptor (beta chain). Its specific antigen is unknown. Per-base quality was not reported, and no clone a single base away is much larger than it. The source of the sample is a study of blood T cell repertoires in COVID-19 (TCRdb year 2020). At the level of the whole study: Collaborator samples came from the United States, Italy and Spain and covered acute and convalescent phases of COVID-19. Subjects who had been exposed to COVID-19, were actively infected with it, or had recovered from it provided the deeply sampled blood TCRbeta repertoires that made up the dataset. A de-identified subject ID, COVID-19 status, age in years and sex were almost always included in the sample metadata. The material from the prospective study consisted of cDNA or gDNA derived from T cells, B-cell-depleted T cells, or PBMCs. The samples were drawn from the first 160 participants of the ongoing ImmuneRACE study and from 1,254 subjects provided by 6 global collaborators. The repertoires were released in a freely available public database meant as a resource for research on the immune response to SARS-CoV-2. HLA class I and class II types, where available, came from metadata supplied by the sample provider rather than from assay-based typing.

TCRbeta CDR3 regions were amplified from genomic DNA using the immunoSEQ Assay, a bias-controlled multiplex PCR. The study's processing was this. Within the assay, amplification of reference gene primers was used to estimate how many nucleated cells each sample contained. To quantify the absolute abundance of each unique TCRbeta CDR3 rearrangement, sequence reads were collapsed and filtered. For each sample, productive Simpson clonality was calculated as the square root of Simpson's diversity index over productive rearrangements. TCRdb obtained this table from immuneACCESS and retained in-frame rearrangements with V and J assigned. These tables miss some clones; where compared with another copy, unresolved V genes account for less than half of the shortfall, and the remainder is unexplained. That table supplies the V and J calls and clone size; D and trimming were determined from the DNA. This sample comprises under 95,000 clones, roughly 88% of them detected only once. Of the sample, roughly 5% falls within the top ten clones.

The collaborating institutions used their own protocols to collect whole blood in K2EDTA tubes. For TCRbeta analysis, collaborators shipped samples as frozen whole blood, isolated PBMCs, or DNA extracted from either of those sample types. From the cysteine through the phenylalanine, the CDR3 covers 14 amino acids. Just the 42-base CDR3 DNA is kept, in frame starting at base 1. From a lookup of the germline V gene, CDR1 and CDR2 are LGHNA and YSLEER. A distance of 8 bases separates the germline ends of V and J, which lose 2 bases and 4 bases respectively. Study-wide findings and limitations: How much clinical and demographic metadata was included differed by source and by participant, and the metadata was provided uncurated.

The rearrangement combines TRBV4-3 with TRBJ2-2; the D gene is unclear. The sample taken for sequencing was peripheral blood. The sequence was obtained from a human donor in a cohort sampled during active COVID-19. The CDR3 sequence is CASSQNYGTGELFF. The DNA is TGCGCCAGCAGCCAAAACTACGGCACCGGGGAGCTGTTTTTT.